The 25 T cell receptor beta chains reported below all come from one sample, sequenced in a study of T cells in Graves' hyperthyroidism and ophthalmopathy. RNA transcripts served as the template for amplifying TCR beta CDR3 regions. First-round RT-PCR with HTBI primers amplified the TCR CDR3 region. TCRdb ran MiXCR on the multiplex PCR reads and lists one entry per CDR3 protein. The table records more than 500,000 distinct CDR3 sequences, around 15% of them present only once. The sequenced material came from blood. The receptors originated from a woman in her thirties with Graves' hyperthyroidism.

In this sample, this clonotype turned up many times. This chain connects TRBV18 to TRBJ2-7; D tentatively fits TRBD1 or TRBD2 (5 bases each). Germline CDR1 reads KGHSH; CDR2 reads LQKENI. V lost 3 bases and J lost 7, with 16 bases in between. This CDR3 region has 14 residues. The CDR3 loop is CASSPGRRQGEQYF. In nucleotides, the CDR3 is TGTGCCAGCTCACCGGGACGGCGGCAGGGAGAGCAGTACTTC.

This clonotype was recorded many times. J is TRBJ2-5 and V is TRBV20-1, with 10 nucleotides matching TRBD2. The length of the CDR3 is 16 residues. V lost 3 bases and J lost 0; bases outside the gene matches: 7. Germline V lookup: CDR1 DFQATT, CDR2 SNEGSKA (reference sequence). The DNA of the CDR3 is TGCAGTGCTAGCTTAGCGGGAGGCGCTTACCAAGAGACCCAGTACTTC. Protein: CSASLAGGAYQETQYF.

This clonotype was picked up a small number of times. The chain combines TRBV20-1 with TRBJ1-4; TRBD1 matches at 8 bases. The CDR3 runs to 14 residues. The trim removed 2 bases at V and 10 bases at J, leaving 9 bases unmatched. Germline V gene lookup returns CDR1 DFQATT and CDR2 SNEGSKA (reference sequence). Here the CDR3 DNA reads TGCAGTGCTAGAAGGGGTGGGCAGGGGGCAAAACTGTTTTTT. Its protein product is CSARRGGQGAKLFF.

This clonotype was seen once. V gene TRBV9 combines with J gene TRBJ1-4; 10 bases match TRBD1. The CDR3 contains 16 residues. The V gene's germline CDR1 is SGDLS and CDR2 YYNGEE. V lost 3 bases and J lost 8; bases outside the gene matches: 10. The CDR3 sequence is CASSARPGQGPEKLFF. The CDR3 coding sequence is TGTGCCAGCAGCGCCCGGCCGGGACAGGGGCCCGAAAAACTGTTTTTT.

This clonotype has more than one count but fewer than ten. This CDR3 reads CASSYSVAVKETQYF. In DNA, the CDR3 is TGTGCCAGCAGTTACTCCGTGGCAGTAAAAGAGACCCAGTACTTC. The J gene is TRBJ2-5, the V gene TRBV6-2 or TRBV6-3, with unresolved D. Germline values: CDR1 MNHEY, CDR2 SVGEGT. The CDR3 loop spans 15 amino acids. Trimming shortened V by 0 bases and J by 3 bases, and 11 bases separated the two germline ends.

This clonotype was seen ten or more times. This sequence joins TRBV11-3 and TRBJ2-2; D possibly matches TRBD1 or TRBD2 (6 bases each). Trimming took off 1 base at V and 0 bases at J, with 12 bases between the two ends. The CDR3 contains 17 residues. Germline CDR1 and CDR2: SGHNT and YENEEA. CDR3 nucleotide sequence: TGTGCCAGCAGCTTAGGAGGGGGGAGGACGAACACCGGGGAGCTGTTTTTT. Encoded protein: CASSLGGGRTNTGELFF.

The V and J genes are TRBV15 and TRBJ1-5; maybe TRBD1 (5 bases). V was pared by 0 bases and J by 7 bases, with 13 bases between. The CDR3 has 15 amino acids. Per germline, CDR1 LNHNV and CDR2 YYDKDF (reference sequence). CDR3 nucleotide sequence: TGTGCCACCAGCAGAGATCAAGGGGTAGGACAGCCCCAGCATTTT. It translates to CATSRDQGVGQPQHF.

The rearrangement links TRBV7-3 to TRBJ1-6; D is perhaps TRBD1 (6 bases). Trimming shortened V by 8 bases and J by 7 bases, and 12 bases separated the two germline ends. CDR3 length equals 13 residues. Germline V gene sequence: CDR1 SGHTA, CDR2 FQGTGA. The CDR3 sequence: CASGRGWNSPLHF. In nucleotides, the CDR3 is TGTGCCAGCGGCAGGGGATGGAATTCACCCCTCCACTTT. Complete variable domain (other parts from reference TRBV7-3 and TRBJ1-6): GAGVSQTPSNKVTEKGKYVELRCDPISGHTALYWYRQSLGQGPEFLIYFQGTGAADDSGLPNDRFFAVRPEGSVSTLKIQRTERGDSAVYLCASGRGWNSPLHFGNGTRLTVT.

V gene TRBV15 combines with J gene TRBJ1-5, with D perhaps matching TRBD1 (5 bases). Germline lookup yields CDR1 LNHNV and CDR2 YYDKDF (reference sequence). The germline V and J ends were trimmed by 0 bases and 7 bases, with 13 bases remaining between them. This CDR3 is built from 15 residues. The CDR3 DNA sequence: TGTGCCACCAGCAGAGACACAGGTCGAGGACAGCCCCAGCATTTT. As protein: CATSRDTGRGQPQHF.

The chain links TRBV5-4 to TRBJ2-3; tentatively, D is TRBD1 or TRBD2 (5 bases each). Germline V gene data show CDR1 as SGHNT and CDR2 as YYREEE (reference sequence). The CDR3 is 15 residues long. The germline V and J ends were trimmed by 3 bases and 6 bases, with 17 bases remaining between them. CDR3 DNA: TGTGCCAGCAGCTGGGGGACCTCGGCCAGGGATACGCAGTATTTT. Its protein product is CASSWGTSARDTQYF.

Only a few counts were recorded for this clonotype. A read error may produce the germline difference seen at one junction end. This rearrangement joins TRBV20-1 to TRBJ2-1; D not resolved. CDR3 length: 13 residues. CDR1 DFQATT and CDR2 SNEGSKA come from the germline V gene (reference sequence). CDR3 sequence: CSTFRSSYNGQFF. CDR3 DNA: TGCAGTACCTTCCGAAGCTCCTACAATGGGCAGTTCTTC.

This clonotype was seen repeatedly, ten times or more. The chain combines TRBV7-2 with TRBJ2-1; D might be TRBD1 or TRBD2, each matching 5 bases. The CDR3 consists of 15 residues. V lost 1 base and J lost 5, with 12 bases in between. Germline V CDR1 and CDR2: SGHTA, FQGNSA. The CDR3 DNA sequence: TGTGCCAGCAGCTTAGAGGTTGGGGGTAACAATGAGCAGTTCTTC. Translating it yields CASSLEVGGNNEQFF.

The sample holds many counts of this clonotype. This chain uses TRBV12-3 or TRBV12-4 with TRBJ2-1; TRBD2 matches at 12 bases. The CDR3 has 15 residues. V was clipped by 7 bases and J by 7 bases; unmatched bases: 8. The CDR3: CASTPGTSGPNEQFF. The CDR3 bases are TGTGCCAGCACCCCCGGGACTAGCGGGCCGAATGAGCAGTTCTTC.

This clonotype was detected a few times. The gene calls are TRBV27 and TRBJ1-2; D not resolved. V was shortened by 5 bases and J by 5 bases, with 9 bases between the two germline ends. Germline-derived CDR1 and CDR2 are MNHEY and SMNVEV (reference sequence). The CDR3 has 12 amino acids. This CDR3 is CASSPTPYGYTF. The CDR3 DNA is TGTGCCAGCAGTCCTACCCCGTATGGCTACACCTTC.

This clonotype was seen a single time. The J gene is TRBJ2-3, the V gene TRBV20-1; TRBD2 is a possible D gene (7 bases). Trimming took 0 bases from V and 8 from J, leaving 21 bases between them. CDR3 size: 16 residues. Germline values: CDR1 DFQATT, CDR2 SNEGSKA (reference sequence). CDR3 coding DNA: TGCAGTGCTAGAGACGGACTAGAGGGGGATTCAAGTACGCAGTATTTT. Residues: CSARDGLEGDSSTQYF.

The sample holds a few counts of this clonotype. The V call is TRBV9, the J call TRBJ2-3, with D hard to call. The V gene's germline CDR1 is SGDLS and CDR2 YYNGEE. V was trimmed by 5 bases and J by 0 bases, leaving 16 bases between them. The CDR3 loop spans 16 amino acids. DNA of the CDR3: TGTGCCAGCAGTTCAGTTGGGTCCGCTAGCACAGATACGCAGTATTTT. It yields the protein CASSSVGSASTDTQYF.

About this clonotype itself: This likely comes from a read error, as the CDR3 has no conserved phenylalanine or tryptophan at its end. The rearrangement links TRBV27 to TRBJ2-7; the D gene could be TRBD1 or TRBD2 (5 bases each). The CDR3 extends over 13 amino acids. Germline V gene sequence: CDR1 MNHEY, CDR2 SMNVEV (reference sequence). Trimming cost V 3 bases and J 4 bases, with 10 bases left between them. Here the CDR3 reads CASSLGGGYEQYL. Here the CDR3 DNA reads TGTGCCAGCAGTTTGGGTGGGGGTTACGAGCAGTACCTC.

This clonotype was found many times. The chain employs TRBV7-2 and TRBJ1-2, with 7 bases aligning to TRBD1. The CDR3 is 14 residues long. The trim removed 4 bases at V and 8 bases at J, leaving 10 bases unmatched. CDR1 SGHTA and CDR2 FQGNSA come from the germline V gene. CDR3 nucleotide sequence: TGTGCCAGCAGCTACGGGACAGCCATAGGGGGCTACACCTTC. The encoded protein is CASSYGTAIGGYTF.

This clonotype was counted ten times or more. Its ends do not fully match the called genes, so a read error is possible. This sequence joins TRBV24-1 and TRBJ2-2; TRBD1 aligns across 9 bases. The CDR3 consists of 16 residues. CDR1 is KGHDR, CDR2 SFDVKD, per germline. CDR3: CAASDAGTGIQGELFF. The CDR3 bases are TGTGCCGCCAGTGATGCCGGGACAGGGATACAGGGGGAGCTGTTTTTT.

A few counts support this clonotype. This sequence joins TRBV29-1 and TRBJ2-7; 10 bases agree with TRBD2. CDR3 length: 12 amino acids. Germline CDR1 reads SQVTM; CDR2 reads ANQGSEA. V dropped 5 bases and J dropped 5; count of bases not matched to a gene: 3. The CDR3 coding sequence is TGCAGCGTTTCCGGGACTAGCGACGAGCAGTACTTC. The encoded protein is CSVSGTSDEQYF.

This clonotype occurred a few times. The J gene is TRBJ2-1, the V gene TRBV5-1; TRBD1 might be the D (8 bases). Looked up from germline, CDR1 is SGHRS and CDR2 is YFSETQ. Deletions cut 2 bases from V and 5 bases from J, with 11 bases between. The CDR3 has 14 residues. CDR3 residues: CASSFTGGDNEQFF. As DNA, the CDR3 is TGCGCCAGCAGCTTTACAGGGGGGGACAATGAGCAGTTCTTC.

V is TRBV10-3 and J is TRBJ1-2; no clear D. Trimming left V 0 bases short and J 6 bases short, with 8 bases between. The CDR3 consists of 13 residues. Germline V gene lookup returns CDR1 ENHRY and CDR2 SYGVKD. In DNA, the CDR3 is TGTGCCATCAGTGAGTCGGCGGGAAATGGCTACACCTTC. Amino acids: CAISESAGNGYTF.

In this sample, this clonotype turned up many times. The chain employs TRBV6-2 or TRBV6-3 and TRBJ1-1, with D possibly matching TRBD1 (5 bases). Trimming removed 2 bases at V and 3 bases at J, with 10 bases between. Germline V lookup: CDR1 MNHEY, CDR2 SVGEGT. The CDR3 is 14 amino acids. CDR3: CASSYGDDHTEAFF. The CDR3 DNA follows: TGTGCCAGCAGTTACGGGGACGATCACACTGAAGCTTTCTTT.

Many counts were recorded for this clonotype. The genes are TRBV7-9 and TRBJ1-2; the match to TRBD1 covers 12 bases. J lost 3 bases, V lost 5 bases, and 4 bases had no gene match. Germline loops: CDR1 SEHNR, CDR2 FQNEAQ (reference sequence). The CDR3 is 15 residues long. The CDR3 nucleotides read TGTGCCAGCAGCACCGGGACAGGGGGCGACTATGGCTACACCTTC. It is translated as CASSTGTGGDYGYTF.

This clonotype came up many times. This chain links TRBV28 with TRBJ2-1; D gene uncertain. This CDR3 contains 11 residues. Trimming shortened V by 6 bases and J by 8 bases, and 8 bases separated the two germline ends. Germline-derived CDR1 and CDR2 are MDHEN and SYDVKM. The CDR3 DNA sequence: TGTGCCAGCAGCCAGTTGGATGAGCAGTTCTTC. Protein product: CASSQLDEQFF.